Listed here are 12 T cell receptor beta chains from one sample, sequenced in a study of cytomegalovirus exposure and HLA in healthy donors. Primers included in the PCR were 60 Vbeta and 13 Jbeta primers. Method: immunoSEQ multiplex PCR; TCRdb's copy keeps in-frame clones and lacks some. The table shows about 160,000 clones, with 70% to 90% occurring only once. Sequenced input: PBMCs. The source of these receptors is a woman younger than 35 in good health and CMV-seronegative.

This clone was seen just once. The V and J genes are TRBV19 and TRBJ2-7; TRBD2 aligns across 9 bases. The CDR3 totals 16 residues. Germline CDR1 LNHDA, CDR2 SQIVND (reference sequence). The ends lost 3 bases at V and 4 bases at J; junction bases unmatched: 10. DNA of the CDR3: TGTGCCAGTAGTATTCGGGCTAGCGGGACTACGTACGAGCAGTACTTC. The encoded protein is CASSIRASGTTYEQYF.

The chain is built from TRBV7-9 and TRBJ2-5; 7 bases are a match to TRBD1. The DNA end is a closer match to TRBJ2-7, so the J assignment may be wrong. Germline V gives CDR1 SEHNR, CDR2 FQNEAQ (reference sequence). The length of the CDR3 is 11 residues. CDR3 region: CASRGGNEQYF. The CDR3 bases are TGTGCCAGCAGAGGGGGCAACGAGCAGTACTTC.

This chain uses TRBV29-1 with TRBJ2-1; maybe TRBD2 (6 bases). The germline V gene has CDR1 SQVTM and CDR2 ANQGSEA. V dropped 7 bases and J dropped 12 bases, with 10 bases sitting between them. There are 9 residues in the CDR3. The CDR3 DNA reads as TGCAGCGCGTCGCGGGGGCAGTTCTTC. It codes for CSASRGQFF.

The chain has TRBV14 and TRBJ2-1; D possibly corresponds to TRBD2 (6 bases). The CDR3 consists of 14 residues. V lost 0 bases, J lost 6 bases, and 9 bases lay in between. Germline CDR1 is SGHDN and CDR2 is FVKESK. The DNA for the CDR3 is TGTGCCAGCAGCCAAGACCCGACTAGCAATGAGCAGTTCTTC. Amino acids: CASSQDPTSNEQFF.

In nucleotides, the CDR3 is TGTGCCAGCGGTGATTGGGGCGAAGTCTATGGCTACACCTTC. Protein sequence: CASGDWGEVYGYTF. The chain is built from TRBV28 and TRBJ1-2; possible D gene TRBD1, 5 bases. Trimming stripped 8 bases from V and 4 bases from J, with 17 bases between. The CDR3 is made up of 14 amino acids. From germline, CDR1 is MDHEN and CDR2 SYDVKM.

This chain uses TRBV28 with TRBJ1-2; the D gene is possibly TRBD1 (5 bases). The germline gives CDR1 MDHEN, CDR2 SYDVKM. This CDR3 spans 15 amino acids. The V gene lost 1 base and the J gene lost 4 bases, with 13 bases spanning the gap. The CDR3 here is CASSLSPTDFYGYTF. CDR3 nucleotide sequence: TGTGCCAGCAGTTTATCCCCGACAGACTTCTATGGCTACACCTTC.

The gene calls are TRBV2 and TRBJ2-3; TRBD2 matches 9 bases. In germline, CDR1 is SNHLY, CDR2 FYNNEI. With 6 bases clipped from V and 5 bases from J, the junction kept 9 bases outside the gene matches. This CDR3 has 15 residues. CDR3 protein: CASRTLAGEGDTQYF. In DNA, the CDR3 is TGTGCCAGCAGGACCTTAGCGGGAGAAGGAGATACGCAGTATTTT.

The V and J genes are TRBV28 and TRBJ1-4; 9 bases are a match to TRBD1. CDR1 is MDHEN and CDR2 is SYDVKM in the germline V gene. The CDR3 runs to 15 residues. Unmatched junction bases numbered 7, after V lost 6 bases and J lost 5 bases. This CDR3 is CASRGQGGGNEKLFF. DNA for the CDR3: TGTGCCAGCAGGGGACAGGGTGGCGGGAATGAAAAACTGTTTTTT.

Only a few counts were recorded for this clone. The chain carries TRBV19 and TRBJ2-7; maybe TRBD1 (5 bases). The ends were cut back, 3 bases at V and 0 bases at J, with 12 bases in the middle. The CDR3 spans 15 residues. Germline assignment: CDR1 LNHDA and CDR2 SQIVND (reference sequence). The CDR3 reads CASSIVATASYEQYF. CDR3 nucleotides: TGTGCCAGTAGTATTGTGGCGACAGCCTCCTACGAGCAGTACTTC.

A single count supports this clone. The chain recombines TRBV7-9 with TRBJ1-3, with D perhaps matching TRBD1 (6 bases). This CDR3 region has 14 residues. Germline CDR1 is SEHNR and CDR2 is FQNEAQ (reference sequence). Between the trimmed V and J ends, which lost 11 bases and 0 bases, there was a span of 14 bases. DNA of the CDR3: TGTGCCTCCAGAGGGGGGGGCTCTGGAAACACCATATATTTT. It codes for CASRGGGSGNTIYF.

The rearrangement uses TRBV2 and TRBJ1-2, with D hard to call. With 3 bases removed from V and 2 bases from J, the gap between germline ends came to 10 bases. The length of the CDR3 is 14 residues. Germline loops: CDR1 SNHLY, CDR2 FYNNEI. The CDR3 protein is CASSDYPVNYGYTF. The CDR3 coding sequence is TGTGCCAGCAGTGATTATCCAGTGAACTATGGCTACACCTTC.

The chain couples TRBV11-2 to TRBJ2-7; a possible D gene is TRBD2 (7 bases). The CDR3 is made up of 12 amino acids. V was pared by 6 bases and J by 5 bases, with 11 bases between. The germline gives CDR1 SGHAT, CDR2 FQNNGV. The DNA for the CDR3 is TGTGCCAGCAGTAGGGGGGGCCACGAGCAGTACTTC. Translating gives CASSRGGHEQYF.